This T cell receptor beta chain was sequenced for a study of blood T cells in healthy people across ages. Study conclusions and caveats: Possibly confounding the expanded clonotype changes was the fact that donor CMV status was unknown. The authors considered diversity estimates from one million T cells to be underestimates.

A sample-barcoded 5' primer and a J-beta primer mix were used in a second PCR of roughly 7 to 11 cycles. MiXCR, run by TCRdb on the 5' RACE reads, gives a single entry per CDR3 protein. The table lists some 760,000 distinct CDR3 sequences, about 25% of them singletons. Looked up from germline, CDR1 is SEHNR and CDR2 is FQNEAQ (reference sequence). CDR3 length equals 16 residues. V lost 3 bases and J lost 0, with 12 bases in between. Notes on this clonotype: What it recognizes is unknown.

These same data were also listed under a study on T cells of mothers and their children. From that study: Three healthy Caucasian mothers and their six children were the donors. Each child contributed about 3 million TCR beta CDR3 reads, while each mother contributed over 10 million.

The chain has TRBV7-9 and TRBJ1-3; a weak D match, TRBD1 (5 bases). Sample: blood. This clonotype was sampled from a boy aged 5-17 years in good health. The CDR3, as DNA: TGTGCCAGCAGCTTCTGGGGGGAAAGCTCTGGAAACACCATATATTTT. Its protein is CASSFWGESSGNTIYF.